The 19 T cell receptor beta chains below come from one sample, sequenced in a study of T cells after yellow fever vaccination (dated by TCRdb to the late 2010s). The library came from 5' RACE. Sequencer: Illumina HiSeq 2500. The public reads were reanalyzed by TCRdb: fastp trimming at Q25, MiXCR alignment, in-frame beta chains only. One record per CDR3 amino acid sequence lists the most common genes and DNA. The sample has a few hundred thousand distinct CDR3 sequences on record, over 10% of them singletons. The top ten clonotypes cover around 0.49% of the sample. The label giving this sample's treatment or condition can be read as: live attenuated yellow fever vaccine strain. The source material was CD4+ T cells sorted from PBMCs, sampled 45 days after the yellow fever booster vaccination. These receptor sequences come from a man aged 30 to 39 who received the YFV17D yellow fever vaccine.

In its sample, this clonotype was seen a few times. The chain combines TRBV12-3 or TRBV12-4 with TRBJ1-6; 7 nucleotides line up with TRBD1. Losses at the gene ends were 5 bases for V and 9 bases for J; bases not matched to a gene: 10. The CDR3 runs 15 residues. The DNA of the CDR3 is TGTGCCAGCAGTCTTCGGACAGGCGGGAGTTCACCCCTCCACTTT. This translates into CASSLRTGGSSPLHF.

The CDR3 sequence is CSARGGTGSVTDTQYF. The CDR3 DNA reads TGCAGTGCTAGAGGAGGGACAGGGAGTGTTACAGATACGCAGTATTTT. The V gene is TRBV20-1, the J gene TRBJ2-3, with 9 bases that match TRBD1. This CDR3 has 16 amino acids. Germline V gene lookup returns CDR1 DFQATT and CDR2 SNEGSKA (reference sequence). The ends lost 1 base at V and 3 bases at J; junction bases unmatched: 8.

V usage is TRBV10-3 and J usage is TRBJ2-7, with D possibly TRBD2 on 5 matching bases. CDR3 length equals 14 residues. V was pared by 5 bases and J by 2 bases, with 13 bases between. Germline lookup yields CDR1 ENHRY and CDR2 SYGVKD. The CDR3: CAISPGLTTYEQYF. In nucleotides, the CDR3 is TGTGCCATCAGTCCCGGACTCACTACCTACGAGCAGTACTTC.

A few counts support this clonotype. The chain recombines TRBV18 with TRBJ1-1; D is unresolved. Germline assignment: CDR1 KGHSH and CDR2 LQKENI. With 4 bases removed from V and 3 bases from J, the gap between germline ends came to 12 bases. The CDR3 spans 14 residues. CDR3 sequence (DNA): TGTGCCAGCTCACACTCCTACTCCGACACTGAAGCTTTCTTT. Translating it yields CASSHSYSDTEAFF.

This clonotype showed up just a few times. V is TRBV5-5 and J is TRBJ2-7; TRBD1 matches at 9 bases. Germline V gives CDR1 SGHKS, CDR2 YYEKEE (reference sequence). The ends lost 4 bases at V and 1 base at J; junction bases unmatched: 6. The CDR3 runs to 15 residues. CDR3 region: CASSTGGTGSYEQYF. CDR3 DNA: TGTGCCAGCAGCACCGGGGGGACAGGGTCCTACGAGCAGTACTTC.

This clonotype has more than one count but fewer than ten. CDR3 sequence (DNA): TGTGCCAGCAGCGTTAAAGCGGGAAACTACGAGCAGTACTTC. This gives the protein CASSVKAGNYEQYF. This chain uses TRBV9 with TRBJ2-7; 7 positions agree with TRBD2. Trimming at V came to 2 bases and at J to 3 bases, leaving 5 bases not matched to a gene. The CDR3 has 14 amino acids. In germline, CDR1 is SGDLS, CDR2 YYNGEE. The variable domain in full, completed from reference TRBV9 and TRBJ2-7, reads DSGVTQTPKHLITATGQRVTLRCSPRSGDLSVYWYQQSLDQGLQFLIQYYNGEERAKGNILERFSAQQFPDLHSELNLSSLELGDSALYFCASSVKAGNYEQYFGPGTRLTVT.

The chain uses TRBV12-3 or TRBV12-4 and TRBJ1-1; tentative D call: TRBD1 (5 bases). Trimming stripped 1 base from V and 0 bases from J, with 9 bases between. The CDR3 runs 15 residues. The CDR3 here is CASSLEAGLNTEAFF. The DNA for the CDR3 is TGTGCCAGCAGTTTAGAGGCAGGGCTGAACACTGAAGCTTTCTTT.

This clonotype was picked up a small number of times. The chain employs TRBV25-1 and TRBJ2-7; D perhaps matches TRBD2 (6 bases). CDR3 size: 12 residues. V was trimmed by 10 bases and J by 2 bases, leaving 12 bases between them. Germline V lookup: CDR1 MGHDK, CDR2 SYGVNS. CDR3 sequence (DNA): TGTGCCAACCGGGACTGGACCTACGAGCAGTACTTC. Its protein product is CANRDWTYEQYF.

This clonotype was picked up many times. The V gene is TRBV20-1, the J gene TRBJ2-3, with 9 bases identical to TRBD2. The length of the CDR3 is 16 residues. The V gene end was trimmed by 1 base and the J gene end by 4 bases; junction bases not matched to a gene: 9. Per germline, CDR1 DFQATT and CDR2 SNEGSKA (reference sequence). The DNA of the CDR3 is TGCAGTGCTAGAGGCCAATATAGCGGGAGAGCAGATACGCAGTATTTT. Its protein product is CSARGQYSGRADTQYF.

This clonotype was seen a few times. V and J are TRBV7-8 and TRBJ2-5; possibly TRBD2 for D (7 bases). Germline V gives CDR1 SGHVS, CDR2 FQNEAQ. V was cut by 8 bases and J by 5 bases, with 12 bases left in between. CDR3 length: 12 residues. The CDR3 sequence: CASGLGGETQYF. For the CDR3, the DNA is TGTGCCAGCGGACTAGGGGGGGAGACCCAGTACTTC.

The V call is TRBV5-1, the J call TRBJ2-3; 8 bases are a match to TRBD2. The CDR3 spans 16 residues. Germline CDR1 SGHRS, CDR2 YFSETQ. The J segment lost 2 bases and the V segment lost 0 bases, leaving 5 bases of the junction unmatched. CDR3 residues: CASSLEGAGATDTQYF. The CDR3 DNA sequence: TGCGCCAGCAGCTTGGAGGGAGCGGGAGCCACAGATACGCAGTATTTT.

A few counts support this clonotype. The chain couples TRBV20-1 to TRBJ2-4; D is possibly TRBD2 (5 bases). Trimming stripped 7 bases from V and 5 bases from J, with 18 bases between. CDR1 and CDR2 from the germline V gene are DFQATT and SNEGSKA (reference sequence). This CDR3 has 14 amino acids. The CDR3 nucleotides are TGCAGTGGTATAGGGAGAGCCGGGGAAAACATTCAGTACTTC. Its protein is CSGIGRAGENIQYF.

About this clonotype itself: One junction end disagrees with the germline gene, perhaps due to a read error. This chain connects TRBV7-2 to TRBJ2-1, with TRBD2 matching over 11 bases. CDR3 length equals 14 residues. The germline V gene encodes CDR1 SGHTA and CDR2 FQGNSA. The CDR3 loop is CARSFSGRAGEQFF. As DNA, the CDR3 is TGTGCCAGAAGCTTTAGCGGGAGGGCCGGTGAGCAGTTCTTC.

The chain employs TRBV20-1 and TRBJ2-3; 7 bases align to TRBD2. Germline CDR1 and CDR2: DFQATT and SNEGSKA (reference sequence). This CDR3 region has 14 residues. With V trimmed by 4 bases and J by 1 base, 5 bases remained unmatched. CDR3 nucleotide sequence: TGCAGTGCTATGCGGGAGCCCGGCACAGATACGCAGTATTTT. Its protein is CSAMREPGTDTQYF.

This clonotype was detected a few times. The V gene is TRBV12-3 or TRBV12-4, the J gene TRBJ2-1; 8 positions match TRBD2. The CDR3 covers 15 residues. V shed 4 bases, J shed 5 bases, and the junction held 7 bases outside the gene matches. The CDR3 loop is CASSSGRGGNNEQFF. DNA of the CDR3: TGTGCCAGCAGTTCCGGGAGGGGGGGAAACAATGAGCAGTTCTTC.

V and J are TRBV25-1 and TRBJ2-5; D might be TRBD1 (6 bases). Germline values: CDR1 MGHDK, CDR2 SYGVNS. This CDR3 region has 13 residues. V gave up 8 bases and J gave up 5 bases, with 15 bases separating them. The CDR3 coding sequence is TGTGCCAGCTCTACAGGGATCCGGGAGACCCAGTACTTC. Its translation: CASSTGIRETQYF.

The chain couples TRBV7-2 to TRBJ2-2, with D hard to call. This CDR3 is built from 12 residues. V lost 6 bases, J lost 3 bases, and 5 bases lay in between. In germline, CDR1 is SGHTA, CDR2 FQGNSA. The CDR3 DNA sequence: TGTGCCAGCAGTCATTACACCGGGGAGCTGTTTTTT. Protein product: CASSHYTGELFF.

This clonotype turned up a few times. This sequence joins TRBV12-3 or TRBV12-4 and TRBJ2-2; D not certain. The CDR3 length is 15 residues. Trimming took 3 bases from V and 2 from J, leaving 10 bases between them. As DNA, the CDR3 is TGTGCCAGCAGTTTCCGACGGTCTAACACCGGGGAGCTGTTTTTT. Protein sequence: CASSFRRSNTGELFF.

This clonotype was observed a few times. The chain links TRBV5-1 to TRBJ1-5; 8 nucleotides align to TRBD1. Germline loops: CDR1 SGHRS, CDR2 YFSETQ. The CDR3 sequence is 15 residues long. V lost 5 bases, J lost 3 bases, and 7 bases stayed unmatched. The CDR3 here is CASRPETGDNQPQHF. DNA of the CDR3: TGCGCCAGCAGACCTGAGACAGGGGACAATCAGCCCCAGCATTTT.